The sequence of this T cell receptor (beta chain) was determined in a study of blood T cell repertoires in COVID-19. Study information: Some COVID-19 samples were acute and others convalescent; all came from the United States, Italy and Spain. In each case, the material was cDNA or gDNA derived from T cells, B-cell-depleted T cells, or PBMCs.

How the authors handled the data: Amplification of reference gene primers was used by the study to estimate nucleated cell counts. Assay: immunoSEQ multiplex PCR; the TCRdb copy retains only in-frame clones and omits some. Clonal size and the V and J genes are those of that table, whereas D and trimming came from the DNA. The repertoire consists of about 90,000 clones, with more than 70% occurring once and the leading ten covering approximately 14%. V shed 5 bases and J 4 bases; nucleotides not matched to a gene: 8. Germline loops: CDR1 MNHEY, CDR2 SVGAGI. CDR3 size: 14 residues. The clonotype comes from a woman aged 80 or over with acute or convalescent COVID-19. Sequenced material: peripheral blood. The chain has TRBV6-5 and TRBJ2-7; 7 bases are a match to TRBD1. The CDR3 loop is CASSRAGTEYEQYF. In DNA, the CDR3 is TGTGCCAGCAGTCGAGCCGGGACAGAGTACGAGCAGTACTTC.